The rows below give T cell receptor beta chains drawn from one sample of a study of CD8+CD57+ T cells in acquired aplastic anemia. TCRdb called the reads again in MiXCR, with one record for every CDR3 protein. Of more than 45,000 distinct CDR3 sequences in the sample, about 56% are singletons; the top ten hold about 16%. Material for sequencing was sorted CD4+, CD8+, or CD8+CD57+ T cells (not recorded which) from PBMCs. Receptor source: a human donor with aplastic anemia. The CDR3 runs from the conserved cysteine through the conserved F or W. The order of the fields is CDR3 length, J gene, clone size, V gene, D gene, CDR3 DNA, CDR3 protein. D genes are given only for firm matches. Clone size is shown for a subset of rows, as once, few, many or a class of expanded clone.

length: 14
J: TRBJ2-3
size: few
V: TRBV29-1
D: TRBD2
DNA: TGCAGCGGAACGCGGGGGGGCGGGACAGATACGCAGTATTTT
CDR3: CSGTRGGGTDTQYF

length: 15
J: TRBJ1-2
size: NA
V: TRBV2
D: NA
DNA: TGTGCCAGCAGTGAGACGGACCGAGCTAACTATGGCCACACCTTC
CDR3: CASSETDRANYGHTF

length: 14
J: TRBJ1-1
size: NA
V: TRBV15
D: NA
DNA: TGTGCCACCAGCCTCAGCTCGAGTTTGACTGAAGCTTCCTTT
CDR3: CATSLSSSLTEASF

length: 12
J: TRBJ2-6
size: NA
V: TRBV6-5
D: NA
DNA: TGTGCCAGCAGTAACGGGGCCAACGTCCTGACTTTC
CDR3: CASSNGANVLTF

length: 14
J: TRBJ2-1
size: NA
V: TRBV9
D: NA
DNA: TGTGCCAGCAGCTTCAGGGGTGTGGGTAATGAGCAGTTCTTC
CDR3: CASSFRGVGNEQFF

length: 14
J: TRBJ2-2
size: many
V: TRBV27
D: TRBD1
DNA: TGTGCCAGCAGGTCGGGACAGAGGTCCGGGGAGCTGTTTTTT
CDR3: CASRSGQRSGELFF

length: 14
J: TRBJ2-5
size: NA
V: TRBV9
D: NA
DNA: TGTGCCAGCAGCGTAGGCTACGGGGGAGAGACCCAGTACTTC
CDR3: CASSVGYGGETQYF

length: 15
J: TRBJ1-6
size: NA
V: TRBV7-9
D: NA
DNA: TGTGCCAGCAGCTTAGGCCGGGGTGGTAATTCACCCCTCCACTTT
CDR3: CASSLGRGGNSPLHF

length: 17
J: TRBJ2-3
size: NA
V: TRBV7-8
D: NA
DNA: TGTGCCAGCAGCCATGGGGCGGGGATTGGGAGCACAGATACGCAGTATTTT
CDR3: CASSHGAGIGSTDTQYF

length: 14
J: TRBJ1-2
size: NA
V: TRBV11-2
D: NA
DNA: TGTGCCAGCAGCCAAGAGGTAGGGGCCTATGGCTACACCTTC
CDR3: CASSQEVGAYGYTF

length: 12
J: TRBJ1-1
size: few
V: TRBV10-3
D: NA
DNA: TGTGCCATCTCACGGGGAGGGACTGAAGCTTTCTTT
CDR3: CAISRGGTEAFF

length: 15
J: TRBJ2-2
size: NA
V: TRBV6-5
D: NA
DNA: TGTGCCAGCAGTTACTTTGGGGGAACCCCCGGGGAGCTGTTTTTT
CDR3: CASSYFGGTPGELFF

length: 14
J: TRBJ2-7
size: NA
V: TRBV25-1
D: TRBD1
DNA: TGTGCCAGCAGTGAAACAGGGGGCTTTGCCGAGCAGTACTTC
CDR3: CASSETGGFAEQYF

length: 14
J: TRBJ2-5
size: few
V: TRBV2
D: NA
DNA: TGTGCCTGCAGGGGCGGGAACGTGGCAGAGACCCAGTACTTC
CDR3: CACRGGNVAETQYF

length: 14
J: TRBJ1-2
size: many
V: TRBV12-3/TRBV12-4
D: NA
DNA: TGTGCCAGCTCCTTAGGGGGGGCTAACTATGGCTACACCTTC
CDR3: CASSLGGANYGYTF

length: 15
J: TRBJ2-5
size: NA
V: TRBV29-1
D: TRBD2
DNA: TGCAGCGTCCTTCGACTAGCGGGGCACCAAGAGACCCAGTACTTC
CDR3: CSVLRLAGHQETQYF

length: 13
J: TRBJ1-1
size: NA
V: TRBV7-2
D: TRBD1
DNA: TGTGCCAGCAGCTACACAGGGGGCACTGAAGCTTTCTTT
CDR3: CASSYTGGTEAFF

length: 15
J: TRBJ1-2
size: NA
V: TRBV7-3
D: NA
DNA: TGTGCCAGCAGAGCGGGTGACAGCCCGCAGGCGGTAATAGGCTTC
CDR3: CASRAGDSPQAVIGF

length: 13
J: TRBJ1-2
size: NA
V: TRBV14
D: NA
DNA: TGTGCCAGCAGCCAAGGACAGCTCTATGGCTACACCTTC
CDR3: CASSQGQLYGYTF

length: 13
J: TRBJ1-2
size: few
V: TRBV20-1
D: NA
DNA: TGCAGTGCTCTGTGGGATCAATATCCTATGGACACCTTC
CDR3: CSALWDQYPMDTF

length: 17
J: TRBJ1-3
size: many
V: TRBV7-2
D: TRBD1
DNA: TGTGCCAGCAGCTCGTGGGACAGGGGTTCGGCTGGAAACACCATATATTTT
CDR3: CASSSWDRGSAGNTIYF

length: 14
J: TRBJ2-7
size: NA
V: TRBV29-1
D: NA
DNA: TGCAGCGTTCGACGCGGACTGCCATACTACGAGCAGTACTTC
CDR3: CSVRRGLPYYEQYF

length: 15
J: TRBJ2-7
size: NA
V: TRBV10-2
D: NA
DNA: TGCGCCAGTATAGGGGGGGGGTCCTCATTCTACGAGCAGTACTTC
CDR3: CASIGGGSSFYEQYF

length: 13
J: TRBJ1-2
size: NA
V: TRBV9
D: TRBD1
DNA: TGTGCCAGCAGCGTCGGGACAGGGGGTGGCTACACCTTC
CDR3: CASSVGTGGGYTF

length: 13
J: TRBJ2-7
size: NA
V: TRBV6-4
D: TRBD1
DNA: TGTGCCAGCAAGGGGGACAGCACCTACGAGCAGTACTTC
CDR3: CASKGDSTYEQYF

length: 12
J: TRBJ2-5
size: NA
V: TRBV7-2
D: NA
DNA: TGTGCCAGCAGGGTCGGTGCCGAGACCCAGTACTTC
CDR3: CASRVGAETQYF

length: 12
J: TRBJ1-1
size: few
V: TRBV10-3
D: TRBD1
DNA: TGTGCCTCTCAGGGGGGGAACACTGAAGCTTTCTTT
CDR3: CASQGGNTEAFF

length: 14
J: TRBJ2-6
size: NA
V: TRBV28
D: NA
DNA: TGTGCCAGCAGATCATTGTCTGGGGCCAACGTCCTGACTTTC
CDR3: CASRSLSGANVLTF

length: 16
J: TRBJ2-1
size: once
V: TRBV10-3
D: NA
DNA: TGTGCCATCAGTGACCCTAGGGTGGACTACTACAATGAGCAGTTCTTC
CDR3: CAISDPRVDYYNEQFF

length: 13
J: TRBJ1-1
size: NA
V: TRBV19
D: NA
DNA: TGTGCCAGTAGTTTTAGTGACCGGCCGGAACCTTTCTTT
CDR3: CASSFSDRPEPFF

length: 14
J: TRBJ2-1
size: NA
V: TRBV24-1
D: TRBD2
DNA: TGTGCCACCCAAGGACTAGCGGGAGGGAATGAGCAGTTCTTC
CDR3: CATQGLAGGNEQFF

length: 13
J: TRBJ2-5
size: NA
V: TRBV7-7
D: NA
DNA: TGTGCCAGCAGCTTAGAGCCAAAAGAGACCCAGTACTTC
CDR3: CASSLEPKETQYF

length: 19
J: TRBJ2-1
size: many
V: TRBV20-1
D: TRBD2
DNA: TGCAGTGCTAGAGATCGCACGGGGACTAGCGGGGGGGCCTACAATGAGCAGTTCTTC
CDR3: CSARDRTGTSGGAYNEQFF

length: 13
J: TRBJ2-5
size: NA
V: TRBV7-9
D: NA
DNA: TGTGCCAGCAGCAGAGTGACGGGGGAGACCCAGTACTTC
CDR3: CASSRVTGETQYF

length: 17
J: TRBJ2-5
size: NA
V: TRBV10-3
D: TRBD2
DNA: TGTGCCAGCAGCTTGGGGCTAGCGGGGGGAGTCCAAGAGACCCAGTACTTC
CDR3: CASSLGLAGGVQETQYF

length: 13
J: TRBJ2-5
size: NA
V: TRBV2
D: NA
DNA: TGTGCCAGCAGTCTTGACCAGCGCGGGACCCAGTACTTC
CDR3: CASSLDQRGTQYF

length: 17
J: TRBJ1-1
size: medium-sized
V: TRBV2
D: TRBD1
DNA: TGTGCCAGCAGTTCCAGACAGGGGGAAAAGAGGAACACTGAAGCTTTCTTT
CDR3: CASSSRQGEKRNTEAFF

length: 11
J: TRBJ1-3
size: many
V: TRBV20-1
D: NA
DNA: TGCAGCCTCCGGGACGACAACACCATATATTTT
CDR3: CSLRDDNTIYF